This entry lists 3 T cell receptor beta chains sequenced from one sample in a study of cytotoxic CD8 clonotypes in ibrutinib-treated CLL. The method was immunoSEQ multiplex PCR; TCRdb's version includes in-frame clones alone and lacks a portion of them. The sample includes 110,000 to 150,000 clones, about 70% of them seen just once. Source: PBMCs, taken after 24 months of ibrutinib treatment. The source of these receptors is a human donor with chronic lymphocytic leukemia.

There are a few counts of this clone. V gene TRBV18 combines with J gene TRBJ1-5; D may be TRBD1 (5 bases). The CDR3 length is 14 residues. Germline V CDR1 and CDR2: KGHSH, LQKENI. The V end was cut by 4 bases, the J end by 6 bases, with 13 bases between. The CDR3 DNA is TGTGCCAGCTCACGGGCGGGGGGTATTCAGCCCCAGCATTTT. The encoded protein is CASSRAGGIQPQHF.

J is TRBJ2-7 and V is TRBV7-6; maybe TRBD2 (5 bases). Germline CDR1 reads SGHVS; CDR2 reads FNYEAQ. Trimming took off 1 base at V and 0 bases at J, with 10 bases between the two ends. This CDR3 region has 15 residues. The CDR3 bases are TGTGCCAGCAGCTTAGGGAGCGGAAGCTCCTACGAGCAGTACTTC. Translated: CASSLGSGSSYEQYF.

The V and J genes are TRBV28 and TRBJ2-5; no firm D call. Trimming left V 7 bases short and J 4 bases short, with 16 bases between. The V gene's germline CDR1 is MDHEN and CDR2 SYDVKM. This CDR3 has 14 residues. The CDR3 DNA follows: TGTGCCAGCACTGGGGTCCCCGTCGGAGAGACCCAGTACTTC. Amino acids: CASTGVPVGETQYF. Full variable domain (missing parts from reference TRBV28 and TRBJ2-5): DVKVTQSSRYLVKRTGEKVFLECVQDMDHENMFWYRQDPGLGLRLIYFSYDVKMKEKGDIPEGYSVSREKKERFSLILESASTNQTSMYLCASTGVPVGETQYFGPGTRLLVL.